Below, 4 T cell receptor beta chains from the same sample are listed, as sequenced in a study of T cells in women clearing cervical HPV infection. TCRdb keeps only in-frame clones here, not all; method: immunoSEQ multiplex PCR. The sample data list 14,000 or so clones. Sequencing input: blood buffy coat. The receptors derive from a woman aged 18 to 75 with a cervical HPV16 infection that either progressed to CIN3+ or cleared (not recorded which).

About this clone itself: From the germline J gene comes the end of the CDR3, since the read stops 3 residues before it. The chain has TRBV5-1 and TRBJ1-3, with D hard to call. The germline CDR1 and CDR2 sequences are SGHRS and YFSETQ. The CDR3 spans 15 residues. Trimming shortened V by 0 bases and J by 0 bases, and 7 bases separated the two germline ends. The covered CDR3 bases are TGCGCCAGCAGCTTGGAACAGAGCTCTGGAAACACC. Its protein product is CASSLEQSSGNT. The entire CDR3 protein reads CASSLEQSSGNTIYF.

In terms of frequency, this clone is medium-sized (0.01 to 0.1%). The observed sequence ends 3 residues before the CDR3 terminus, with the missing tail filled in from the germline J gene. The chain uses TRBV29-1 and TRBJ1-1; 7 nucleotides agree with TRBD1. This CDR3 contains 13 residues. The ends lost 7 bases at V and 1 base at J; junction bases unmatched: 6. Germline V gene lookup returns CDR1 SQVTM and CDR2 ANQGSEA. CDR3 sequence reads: CSGDRAGNTEAFF. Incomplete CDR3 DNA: TGCAGCGGTGACAGGGCTGGGAACACTGAA.

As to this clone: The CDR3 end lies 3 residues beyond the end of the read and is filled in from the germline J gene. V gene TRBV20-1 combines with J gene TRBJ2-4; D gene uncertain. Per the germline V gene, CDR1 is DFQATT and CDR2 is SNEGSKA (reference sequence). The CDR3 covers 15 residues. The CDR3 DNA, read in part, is TGCAGTGCTAGAGATCAAATCCGGCGGAATCAGCCT. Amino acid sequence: CSARDQIRRNQP. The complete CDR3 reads CSARDQIRRNQPQYF.

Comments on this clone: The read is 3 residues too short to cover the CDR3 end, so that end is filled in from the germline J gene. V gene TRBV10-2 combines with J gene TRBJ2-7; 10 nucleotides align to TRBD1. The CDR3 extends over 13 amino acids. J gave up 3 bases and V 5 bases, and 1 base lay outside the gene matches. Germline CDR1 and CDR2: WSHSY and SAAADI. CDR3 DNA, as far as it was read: TGCGCCAGCAGTAGGGACAGGGGCTACGAG. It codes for CASSRDRGYE. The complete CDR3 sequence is CASSRDRGYEQYF.